The 25 T cell receptor beta chains given below trace back to one sample, sequenced in a study of somatic mutations in cytotoxic T cells in rheumatoid arthritis. Assay used: immunoSEQ multiplex PCR; TCRdb lists only in-frame clones, some missing. The sample lists around 6,300 clones; approximately 67% were seen once. What was sequenced was CD8+ T cells sorted from blood. The origin of the receptors is a woman in her fifties or sixties in good health.

The gene calls are TRBV4-3 and TRBJ2-2, with D perhaps matching TRBD1 (5 bases). The germline gives CDR1 LGHNA, CDR2 YSLEER. This CDR3 contains 14 residues. V was clipped by 3 bases and J by 7 bases, with 12 bases between them. The DNA for the CDR3 is TGCGCCAGCAGCCAGGGGCTAATGGACGGGGAGCTGTTTTTT. The encoded protein is CASSQGLMDGELFF.

V is TRBV9 and J is TRBJ2-5; 9 positions agree with TRBD2. Germline lookup yields CDR1 SGDLS and CDR2 YYNGEE. The ends lost 3 bases at V and 0 bases at J; junction bases unmatched: 21. The CDR3 consists of 21 residues. CDR3 DNA sequence: TGTGCCAGCAGCGCCCGCGCGTGGGGGGGTAGCGGGGGACCCGACCAAGAGACCCAGTACTTC. Translated: CASSARAWGGSGGPDQETQYF.

The V and J genes are TRBV10-2 and TRBJ2-7; 7 nucleotides line up with TRBD1. The CDR3 covers 11 residues. Germline trimming cut 8 bases from V and 4 bases from J; bases unmatched to any gene: 2. From germline, CDR1 is WSHSY and CDR2 SAAADI. The CDR3 region has the DNA TGCGCCAGCCGACAGGGTTACGAGCAGTACTTC. As protein: CASRQGYEQYF.

The V call is TRBV7-6, the J call TRBJ2-7; 9 nucleotides line up with TRBD2. The germline V gene has CDR1 SGHVS and CDR2 FNYEAQ. The CDR3 has 15 amino acids. V lost 2 bases and J lost 2; bases outside the gene matches: 4. The CDR3 protein is CASSLSAGGTYEQYF. As DNA, the CDR3 is TGTGCCAGCAGCTTAAGTGCGGGGGGGACCTACGAGCAGTACTTC. Full variable domain (missing parts from reference TRBV7-6 and TRBJ2-7): GAGVSQSPRYKVTKRGQDVALRCDPISGHVSLYWYRQALGQGPEFLTYFNYEAQQDKSGLPNDRFSAERPEGSISTLTIQRTEQRDSAMYRCASSLSAGGTYEQYFGPGTRLTVT.

This chain links TRBV9 with TRBJ1-5; TRBD1 agrees at 9 bases. The junction had 7 bases not matched to a gene; V was cut back by 3 bases and J by 6 bases. The CDR3 contains 15 residues. Per germline, CDR1 SGDLS and CDR2 YYNGEE. The CDR3 DNA reads as TGTGCCAGCAGCGGGGGGGGGACAGGGATTCAGCCCCAGCATTTT. This codes for CASSGGGTGIQPQHF.

This chain uses TRBV5-6 with TRBJ2-7; D is uncertain. The CDR3 contains 15 residues. Per the germline V gene, CDR1 is SGHDT and CDR2 is YYEEEE. The ends were cut back, 3 bases at V and 1 base at J, with 14 bases in the middle. CDR3 DNA sequence: TGTGCCAGCAGCTCCGAAAGCCATCCTTCCTACGAGCAGTACTTC. This sequence encodes CASSSESHPSYEQYF.

V is TRBV11-2 and J is TRBJ2-7, with 13 positions matching TRBD2. CDR1 and CDR2 (germline): SGHAT, FQNNGV. V lost 5 bases to trimming and J lost 2 bases; unmatched junction nucleotides: 6. This CDR3 contains 16 residues. The CDR3 bases are TGTGCCAGCAGCCCTAGGACTAGCGGGAGCACCTACGAGCAGTACTTC. It yields the protein CASSPRTSGSTYEQYF.

The V call is TRBV11-2, the J call TRBJ2-7; TRBD1 matches at 8 bases. Per the germline V gene, CDR1 is SGHAT and CDR2 is FQNNGV. The length of the CDR3 is 14 residues. V shed 4 bases and J 2 bases; nucleotides not matched to a gene: 4. The CDR3 DNA reads TGTGCCAGCAGCTCAGACAGGGGAACCTACGAGCAGTACTTC. It yields the protein CASSSDRGTYEQYF.

This clone was detected a few times. V usage is TRBV4-1 and J usage is TRBJ1-2, with D perhaps TRBD1 (6 bases). Deletions cut 0 bases from V and 7 bases from J, with 18 bases between. CDR3 size: 16 residues. Germline CDR1 MGHRA, CDR2 YSYEKL. The DNA for the CDR3 is TGCGCCAGCAGCCAAGACCCCGCTACAGGGCTCATTGGCTACACCTTC. Its translation: CASSQDPATGLIGYTF.

This clone has only a few counts. The chain joins TRBV4-3 to TRBJ2-7; 10 nucleotides line up with TRBD1. Germline CDR1 reads LGHNA; CDR2 reads YSLEER. This CDR3 comprises 19 residues. The trim removed 1 base at V and 2 bases at J, leaving 14 bases unmatched. The CDR3 DNA sequence: TGCGCCAGCAGCCAAGGTTGGTCCAGCGGGACAGGGGTCCCCTACGAGCAGTACTTC. Translated: CASSQGWSSGTGVPYEQYF.

This clone was seen a handful of times. V gene TRBV4-3 combines with J gene TRBJ2-1; no definite D call. With 0 bases removed from V and 2 bases from J, the gap between germline ends came to 11 bases. Germline CDR1 is LGHNA and CDR2 is YSLEER. The CDR3 loop spans 16 amino acids. CDR3 DNA: TGCGCCAGCAGCCAAGAATCTGGGCTGGCCTACAATGAGCAGTTCTTC. It is translated as CASSQESGLAYNEQFF.

A word on this clone: Compared with germline, one end of the junction differs, possibly owing to a read error. The rearrangement uses TRBV7-9 and TRBJ1-6; TRBD1 matches 8 bases. This CDR3 contains 16 residues. Germline V gene lookup returns CDR1 SEHNR and CDR2 FQNEAQ (reference sequence). The CDR3 here is CASRLNPGQDNSPLYF. CDR3 coding DNA: TGTGCCAGCAGGTTAAATCCGGGACAGGATAATTCACCCCTCTACTTT.

The chain has TRBV25-1 and TRBJ2-4; D gene ambiguous. The CDR3 totals 11 residues. V lost 3 bases to trimming and J lost 6 bases, with 3 bases between them. Germline lookup yields CDR1 MGHDK and CDR2 SYGVNS. The CDR3 loop reads CASSDGNIQYF. As DNA, the CDR3 is TGTGCCAGCAGTGACGGAAACATTCAGTACTTC.

This chain links TRBV4-3 with TRBJ2-5, with a weak D call TRBD2 (6 bases). Germline-derived CDR1 and CDR2 are LGHNA and YSLEER. This CDR3 is built from 18 residues. Trimming shortened V by 0 bases and J by 5 bases, and 22 bases separated the two germline ends. This CDR3 is CASSQDLPGDELGETQYF. DNA for the CDR3: TGCGCCAGCAGCCAAGATCTCCCGGGGGACGAGCTTGGGGAGACCCAGTACTTC.

V usage is TRBV5-1 and J usage is TRBJ1-1; no clear D. Germline lookup yields CDR1 SGHRS and CDR2 YFSETQ. Trimming removed 1 base from V and 2 bases from J, with 9 bases in between. The CDR3 extends over 14 amino acids. The CDR3 region is CASSLLEDNTEAFF. The CDR3 DNA sequence: TGCGCCAGCAGCTTGTTGGAGGACAACACTGAAGCTTTCTTT.

The chain combines TRBV7-9 with TRBJ2-5, with TRBD2 identical over 8 bases. The CDR3 is made up of 17 amino acids. Germline loops: CDR1 SEHNR, CDR2 FQNEAQ (reference sequence). Trimming took 5 bases from V and 0 from J; bases not matched to a gene: 11. CDR3 DNA: TGTGCCAGCAGCCTAACCGGCGGGGGGAAGTACCAAGAGACCCAGTACTTC. It specifies CASSLTGGGKYQETQYF.

This clone was counted only a few times. This sequence is one base from a far larger clone and is likely a read error. Other DNA sequences from this sample encode an identical CDR3 as well. The rearrangement joins TRBV7-2 to TRBJ2-7; TRBD1 agrees at 10 bases. This CDR3 is 16 amino acids long. Germline CDR1 reads SGHTA; CDR2 reads FQGNSA. J was trimmed by 1 base and V by 5 bases; bases with no gene match: 8. The CDR3 is CASSPSGTGESYEQYF. Written as DNA, the CDR3 is TGTGCCAGCAGCCCCTCTGGGACAGGGGAATCCTACGAGCAGTACTTC.

This clone was counted once. The rearrangement links TRBV9 to TRBJ2-1; 8 bases map to TRBD1. In germline, CDR1 is SGDLS, CDR2 YYNGEE. Unmatched junction bases numbered 6, after V lost 4 bases and J lost 3 bases. CDR3 size: 15 residues. The CDR3 protein is CASSPRTGFYNEQFF. The CDR3, as DNA: TGTGCCAGCAGCCCCAGGACAGGGTTCTACAATGAGCAGTTCTTC. The whole variable domain, filled in from reference TRBV9 and TRBJ2-1, reads DSGVTQTPKHLITATGQRVTLRCSPRSGDLSVYWYQQSLDQGLQFLIQYYNGEERAKGNILERFSAQQFPDLHSELNLSSLELGDSALYFCASSPRTGFYNEQFFGPGTRLTVL.

The chain carries TRBV29-1 and TRBJ2-5; the match to TRBD2 covers 11 bases. CDR1 and CDR2 (germline): SQVTM, ANQGSEA. CDR3 length: 14 amino acids. V shed 4 bases and J 4 bases; nucleotides not matched to a gene: 5. Here the CDR3 reads CSVAVLAGAETQYF. CDR3 nucleotides: TGCAGCGTTGCGGTACTAGCGGGGGCAGAGACCCAGTACTTC.

For the CDR3, the DNA is TGTGCAAGTCGCTTAACTAGCGGGGCTTACAATGAGCAGTTCTTC. Its protein product is CASRLTSGAYNEQFF. The chain combines TRBV12-2 with TRBJ2-1; the table's D call, TRBD2, has no DNA check behind it. TRBV12-2 is labeled a pseudogene. This CDR3 has 15 amino acids.

V usage is TRBV27 and J usage is TRBJ2-3; 8 nucleotides line up with TRBD2. Trimming took 1 base from V and 2 from J; bases not matched to a gene: 5. From germline, CDR1 is MNHEY and CDR2 SMNVEV (reference sequence). CDR3 length: 16 amino acids. CDR3 bases: TGTGCCAGCAGTTTATATGGGCGGGGGGTCACAGATACGCAGTATTTT. Translation gives CASSLYGRGVTDTQYF.

The CDR3 loop reads CASSGDRNYEQYF. DNA for the CDR3: TGTGCCAGCAGCGGGGACAGGAACTACGAGCAGTACTTC. The chain couples TRBV11-3 to TRBJ2-7, with 8 bases matching TRBD1. The V gene's germline CDR1 is SGHNT and CDR2 YENEEA. The length of the CDR3 is 13 residues. The ends lost 5 bases at V and 3 bases at J; junction bases unmatched: 3.

This chain links TRBV6-5 with TRBJ1-1, with TRBD1 as a possible D gene (5 bases). Germline CDR1 reads MNHEY; CDR2 reads SVGAGI. The CDR3 totals 11 residues. V was shortened by 8 bases and J by 4 bases, with 8 bases between the two germline ends. CDR3 loop: CASWGGTEAFF. DNA for the CDR3: TGTGCCAGCTGGGGGGGCACTGAAGCTTTCTTT.

This chain links TRBV19 with TRBJ1-2, with unresolved D. CDR1 is LNHDA, CDR2 SQIVND, per germline (reference sequence). The V gene lost 4 bases and the J gene lost 5 bases, with 11 bases spanning the gap. There are 13 residues in the CDR3. CDR3 DNA sequence: TGTGCCAGTAGTACACCAGAGGAATATGGCTACACCTTC. As protein: CASSTPEEYGYTF.

CDR3 sequence: CASSTTDTQYF. CDR3 bases: TGTGCCAGTAGTACAACAGATACGCAGTATTTT. The chain carries TRBV19 and TRBJ2-3; D is undetermined. The germline V gene encodes CDR1 LNHDA and CDR2 SQIVND (reference sequence). The CDR3 sequence is 11 residues long. Deletions cut 4 bases from V and 3 bases from J, with 2 bases between.